This T cell receptor beta chain comes out of a study of blood T cell repertoires in COVID-19. Study-level background: PBMCs, B-cell-depleted T cells, or T cells were the source of the cDNA or gDNA that made up the material.

Trimming took 1 base from V and 7 from J; bases not matched to a gene: 7. The germline V gene encodes CDR1 LGHDT and CDR2 YNNKEL (reference sequence). The CDR3 sequence is 14 residues long. The authors' processing: Quantification of nucleated cells was approximated via reference gene primer amplification. Libraries were prepared by immunoSEQ multiplex PCR; TCRdb keeps only in-frame clonotypes and omits some of them. The DNA gave D and trimming, while V, J and clone size come from that table. The repertoire holds approximately 200,000 clones, 75% to 90% seen once, with roughly 1.2% in the top ten. In its sample, this clone was seen once. Study members were between about 18 and 95 years old and lived in 24 US regions. Participant-given clinical history determined each cohort assignment.

The origin of this receptor is a man aged 30-40 years who had recovered from COVID-19. The chain combines TRBV3-1 (or the pseudogene TRBV3-2) with TRBJ2-7; TRBD2 agrees at 7 bases. The sequenced sample consisted of PBMCs or T cells enriched from blood (not recorded which). CDR3 region: CASSQGQRGREQYF. The CDR3 DNA follows: TGTGCCAGCAGCCAAGGTCAGCGGGGTCGTGAGCAGTACTTC.